A selection of T cell receptor beta chains follows, all from one sample in a study of cytomegalovirus exposure and HLA in healthy donors. The table came from immunoSEQ multiplex PCR; TCRdb's copy has only in-frame clones and leaves some out. The table records 75,000 to 100,000 clones, 81% of them present only once. Sequencing used PBMCs. The receptors were gathered from a man aged 35 to 55 in good health and CMV-seropositive. Both conserved end residues are part of each CDR3. A D gene is named only where the DNA matches it firmly. Expanded clones are given a class, and other clones once, few, many or no size at all.

V	J	size	D	DNA	CDR3
TRBV2	TRBJ1-5	-	-	TGTGCCAGCAGAGAAAGGGGGGGCGGGAATCAGCCCCAGCATTTT	CASRERGGGNQPQHF
TRBV5-8	TRBJ2-7	-	-	TGTGCCAGCAGCTTGGTCGGACTATCCTACGAGCAGTACTTC	CASSLVGLSYEQYF
TRBV19	TRBJ2-1	few	-	TGTGCCAGTAGTAAACTTGTTTCTTACAATGAGCAGTTCTTC	CASSKLVSYNEQFF
TRBV5-5	TRBJ1-1	-	-	TGTGCCAGCAGCCCTGGAGGCAGTTTGAACACTGAAGCTTTCTTT	CASSPGGSLNTEAFF
TRBV19	TRBJ1-1	-	-	TGTGCCAGTAGCACGGGAGCCTTGAACACTGAAGCTTTCTTT	CASSTGALNTEAFF
TRBV30	TRBJ2-7	-	TRBD1	TGTGCCTGGAGTGTGACAGGGAGTGTATACGAGCAGTACTTC	CAWSVTGSVYEQYF
TRBV27	TRBJ1-1	-	-	TGTGCCAGCAAGCTACAGGGGAACACTGAAGCTTTCTTT	CASKLQGNTEAFF
TRBV4-1	TRBJ2-1	few	TRBD2	TGCGCCAGCAGCCAGGTAGCGGGAGGCTACAATGAGCAGTTCTTC	CASSQVAGGYNEQFF
TRBV2	TRBJ1-5	-	-	TGTGCCAGCAGTGAAACACAGCCCTGGTCTGGCAATCAGCCCCAGCATTTT	CASSETQPWSGNQPQHF
TRBV27	TRBJ2-7	once	-	TGTGCCAGCAGTTTATCGATCAGGATTTCCTACGAGCAGTACTTC	CASSLSIRISYEQYF
TRBV29-1	TRBJ2-1	-	-	TGCAGCGTTGAAGTAGCGCCATACAATGAGCAGTTCTTC	CSVEVAPYNEQFF
TRBV7-9	TRBJ2-5	-	TRBD2	TGTTCCAGCAGCCCTACCTACGGGGGGTCAAACCAAGAGACCCAGTACTTC	CSSSPTYGGSNQETQYF
TRBV5-1	TRBJ2-6	-	-	TGCGCCAGCAGCTCCTACAGGGAGGGGGCCAACGTCCTGACTTTC	CASSSYREGANVLTF
TRBV30	TRBJ1-1	-	-	TGTGCCTGGAGTACTCCAGGGGTTAGGAGGACTGAAGCTTTCTTT	CAWSTPGVRRTEAFF
TRBV4-1	TRBJ1-6	-	TRBD1	TGCGCCAGCAGCTCGGGACAGGTTAATTCACCCCTCCACTTT	CASSSGQVNSPLHF
TRBV27	TRBJ2-1	-	-	TGTGCCAGCAGTTTACGGGGATTTGAGCAGTTCTTC	CASSLRGFEQFF
TRBV29-1	TRBJ2-1	-	-	TGCAGCGTTGAAGATCCCGGGGAGGAGCAGTTCTTC	CSVEDPGEEQFF
TRBV29-1	TRBJ2-1	-	-	TGCAGCGTCTCCGGAGGGACCTACAATGAGCAGTTCTTC	CSVSGGTYNEQFF
TRBV30	TRBJ1-2	-	-	TGTGCCTGGCAGTATCCTTATGGCTACACCTTC	CAWQYPYGYTF
TRBV6-5	TRBJ2-1	-	TRBD2	TGTGCCAGCAGCAAGACTAGCGGGAGTTTCTATGAGCAGTTCTTC	CASSKTSGSFYEQFF
TRBV7-2	TRBJ2-7	-	TRBD1	TGTGCCAGCAGCTCGGGACAGGGAAAATTTTACGAGCAGTACTTC	CASSSGQGKFYEQYF
TRBV27	TRBJ2-7	-	-	TGTGCCAGCAGTTCCCCCCCGGGACACCCCTACGAGCAGTACTTC	CASSSPPGHPYEQYF
TRBV19	TRBJ2-7	few	TRBD2	TGTGCCAGTAGTATCGGGACTAGCGGCTACGAGCAGTACTTC	CASSIGTSGYEQYF
TRBV18	TRBJ2-7	-	-	TGTGCCAGCTCACCCCGACTGTACGAGCAGTACTTC	CASSPRLYEQYF
TRBV19	TRBJ1-2	-	-	TGTGCCAGTAGTGTACAGCTAAACTATGGCTACACCTTC	CASSVQLNYGYTF
TRBV6-5	TRBJ2-7	once	TRBD1	TGTGCCAGCAGGACAGGGCTGGCCTCCTACGAGCAGTACTTC	CASRTGLASYEQYF
TRBV7-9	TRBJ1-3	few	-	TGTGCCAGCAGGGCTCCCTCTGGAAACACCATATATTTT	CASRAPSGNTIYF
TRBV2	TRBJ1-1	-	-	TGTGCCAGCACTTTAAACGCAGGTAACACTGAAGCTTTCTTT	CASTLNAGNTEAFF
TRBV28	TRBJ1-2	-	-	TGTGCCAGCAGTTTAGGGGCCTATGGCTACACCTTC	CASSLGAYGYTF
TRBV15	TRBJ1-1	once	-	TGTGCCACCAGCCTCAAAGGGGGGAACACTGAAGCTTTCTTT	CATSLKGGNTEAFF
TRBV6-5	TRBJ1-2	-	-	TGTGCCAGCAGTTATGGGCAAAACTATGGCTACACCTTC	CASSYGQNYGYTF
TRBV9	TRBJ2-5	-	TRBD2	TGTGCCAGCAGCGTAGGGGGACTAGCGGAGAACGCGGATGAAGAGACCCAGTACTTC	CASSVGGLAENADEETQYF
TRBV1	TRBJ2-7	-	-	TGCACCAGCAGCCAAGCGGGGCGGGAGGACTTCTACGAGCAGTACTTC	CTSSQAGREDFYEQYF
TRBV30	TRBJ1-2	-	-	TGTGCCTGGAGTGCGGGGAACACGGGGTATGGCTACACCTTC	CAWSAGNTGYGYTF
TRBV28	TRBJ1-1	-	-	TGTGCCAGCAGTCTCAGGGGCACTGAAGCTTTCTTT	CASSLRGTEAFF
TRBV2	TRBJ1-2	-	TRBD1	TGTGCCAGCAGGGGACAGGGGGCGGTCTATGGCTACACCTTC	CASRGQGAVYGYTF
TRBV2	TRBJ2-3	-	-	TGTGCCAGCAGTGAAGTAAACACAGATACGCAGTATTTT	CASSEVNTDTQYF
TRBV21-1	TRBJ2-3	-	-	TGTGCCAGCAGCATCGGAGCGGGGCCAGATACGCAGTATTTT	CASSIGAGPDTQYF
TRBV9	TRBJ2-1	-	-	TGTGCCAGCAGGCGACTCAGCTCCTACAATGAGCAGTTCTTC	CASRRLSSYNEQFF
TRBV5-1	TRBJ2-1	-	-	TGCGCCAGCAGCTTGTCTAGCTCCTACAATGAGCAGTTCTTC	CASSLSSSYNEQFF
TRBV10-1	TRBJ2-3	-	-	TGCGCCAGCAGTGAGGGGGGGATCTCAGATACGCAGTATTTT	CASSEGGISDTQYF
TRBV27	TRBJ1-2	-	-	TGTGCCAGCAGTTCGGGAGCTCGCTATGGCTACACCTTC	CASSSGARYGYTF
TRBV10-3	TRBJ2-4	-	-	TGTGCCATCAGTCCACTTAGTAGCGCCGGGAACATTCAGTACTTC	CAISPLSSAGNIQYF
TRBV19	TRBJ2-5	-	TRBD1	TGTGCCAGTAGTAGACGGGACAGAAATCTTCAAGAGACCCAGTACTTC	CASSRRDRNLQETQYF